This T cell receptor (beta chain) was observed in a study of CD8 T cells in Susac syndrome. The CDR3 consists of 16 residues. With V trimmed by 4 bases and J by 0 bases, 5 bases remained unmatched. CDR1 is LGHDT, CDR2 YNNKEL, per germline (reference sequence). Reverse transcription of about 0.45 to 1 ug RNA was carried out with random hexamers. TCRdb reprocessed the immunoSEQ multiplex PCR reads via MiXCR and lists one record per CDR3 protein. The sample lists about 84,000 distinct CDR3 sequences; around 93% were seen once. The authors negatively isolated CD8+ and CD4+ T cells and FACS-enriched TEMRA cells.

The source material was CD8+ T cells from PBMCs. J is TRBJ2-3 and V is TRBV3-1; TRBD1 matches at 9 bases. This receptor was obtained from a human donor in good health. The CDR3 DNA reads as TGTGCCAGCAGCCGGCGGGGGACAGGGAGCACAGATACGCAGTATTTT. Amino acids: CASSRRGTGSTDTQYF.